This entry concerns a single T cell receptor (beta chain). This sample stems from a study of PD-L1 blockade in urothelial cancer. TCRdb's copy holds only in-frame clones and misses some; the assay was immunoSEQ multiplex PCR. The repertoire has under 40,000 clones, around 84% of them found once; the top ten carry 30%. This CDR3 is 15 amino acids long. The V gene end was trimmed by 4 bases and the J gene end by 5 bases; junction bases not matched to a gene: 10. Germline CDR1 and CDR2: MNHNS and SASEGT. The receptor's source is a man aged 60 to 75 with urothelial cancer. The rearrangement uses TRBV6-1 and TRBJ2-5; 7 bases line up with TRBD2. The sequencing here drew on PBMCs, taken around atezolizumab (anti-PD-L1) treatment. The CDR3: CASSGDPGGWETQYF. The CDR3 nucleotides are TGTGCCAGCAGTGGGGACCCGGGAGGTTGGGAGACCCAGTACTTC.